A single sample is the source of the 17 T cell receptor beta chains below, sequenced in a study of CD8 T cells in Susac syndrome. RNA in amounts of about 0.5 to 1 ug was reverse transcribed with random hexamers. In TCRdb, the immunoSEQ multiplex PCR reads were re-called with MiXCR into one record per CDR3 protein. The table has some 200,000 distinct CDR3 sequences, just under 95% seen once. Sequenced material: CD8+ T cells from PBMCs. The receptors shown here come from a human donor with Susac syndrome.

As DNA, the CDR3 is TGTGCCTGGAGTGTAATGGCGGGGGGCTCCTACAATGAGCAGTTCTTC. Its translation is CAWSVMAGGSYNEQFF. The gene calls are TRBV30 and TRBJ2-1; TRBD2 matches at 8 bases. There are 16 residues in the CDR3. Germline loops: CDR1 GTSNPN, CDR2 SVGIG (reference sequence). With V trimmed by 0 bases and J by 0 bases, 4 bases remained unmatched.

V gene TRBV7-9 combines with J gene TRBJ1-6, with a weak D call TRBD1 (6 bases). CDR1 and CDR2 from the germline V gene are SEHNR and FQNEAQ (reference sequence). Trimming took off 1 base at V and 9 bases at J, with 10 bases between the two ends. CDR3 size: 14 residues. This CDR3 reads CASSLVQGVSPLHF. In DNA, the CDR3 is TGTGCCAGCAGCTTAGTACAGGGAGTTTCACCCCTCCACTTT.

The chain has TRBV3-1 and TRBJ1-1, with D unclear. The CDR3 spans 15 residues. With 1 base removed from V and 1 base from J, the gap between germline ends came to 10 bases. CDR1 is LGHDT and CDR2 is YNNKEL in the germline V gene (reference sequence). The CDR3 region is CASSQGSNSNTEAFF. In DNA form, the CDR3 reads TGTGCCAGCAGCCAAGGGTCAAACTCGAACACTGAAGCTTTCTTT.

In this sample, this clonotype turned up once. For the CDR3, the DNA is TGTGCCACCAGCAGCGGCAGGGGATGGCAGCCCCAGCATTTT. Protein: CATSSGRGWQPQHF. The chain has TRBV15 and TRBJ1-5, with a weak D call TRBD1 (6 bases). Germline assignment: CDR1 LNHNV and CDR2 YYDKDF (reference sequence). The V gene lost 3 bases and the J gene lost 7 bases, with 13 bases spanning the gap. The CDR3 runs to 14 residues. Based on the CDR3 plus reference TRBV15 and TRBJ1-5, the full variable domain is DAMVIQNPRYQVTQFGKPVTLSCSQTLNHNVMYWYQQKSSQAPKLLFHYYDKDFNNEADTPDNFQSRRPNTSFCFLDIRSPGLGDTAMYLCATSSGRGWQPQHFGDGTRLSIL.

This clonotype was observed once. The gene calls are TRBV9 and TRBJ2-7, with 7 bases fitting TRBD1. From germline, CDR1 is SGDLS and CDR2 YYNGEE. Trimming at V came to 0 bases and at J to 6 bases, leaving 6 bases not matched to a gene. The CDR3 is made up of 14 amino acids. CDR3 nucleotide sequence: TGTGCCAGCAGCGTAGTGTCAGGGGGTGGCGAGCAGTACTTC. Translating it yields CASSVVSGGGEQYF.

This clonotype was observed a single time. The CDR3 spells CASSWAGTAEAFF. In nucleotides, the CDR3 is TGCGCCAGCAGCTGGGCCGGGACGGCTGAAGCTTTCTTT. The V and J genes are TRBV5-1 and TRBJ1-1; TRBD1 is a possible D gene (5 bases). The CDR3 is 13 residues long. Germline V lookup: CDR1 SGHRS, CDR2 YFSETQ. Trimming removed 3 bases from V and 6 bases from J, with 12 bases in between.

This clonotype is a singleton in its sample. The chain links TRBV9 to TRBJ2-6; no reliable D call. Per the germline V gene, CDR1 is SGDLS and CDR2 is YYNGEE. The CDR3 is made up of 15 amino acids. Trimming left V 2 bases short and J 0 bases short, with 6 bases between. The CDR3 protein is CASSVSTSGANVLTF. CDR3 DNA sequence: TGTGCCAGCAGCGTTAGTACCTCTGGGGCCAACGTCCTGACTTTC.

The gene calls are TRBV28 and TRBJ1-2; the D is unclear. Germline CDR1 is MDHEN and CDR2 is SYDVKM. The ends were cut back, 5 bases at V and 3 bases at J, with 13 bases in the middle. This CDR3 contains 14 residues. The CDR3 nucleotides are TGTGCCAGCAGTATTACCCTGCGGGACTATGGCTACACCTTC. This codes for CASSITLRDYGYTF.

This sequence joins TRBV6-1 and TRBJ2-1, with 11 bases identical to TRBD2. This CDR3 spans 16 amino acids. Germline lookup yields CDR1 MNHNS and CDR2 SASEGT. V lost 5 bases, J lost 1 base, and 4 bases stayed unmatched. The CDR3 protein is CASSTLAGVSYNEQFF. CDR3 DNA: TGTGCCAGCAGTACACTAGCGGGAGTTTCCTACAATGAGCAGTTCTTC.

The rearrangement uses TRBV13 and TRBJ1-1; D not certain. The CDR3 length is 16 residues. V was trimmed by 5 bases and J by 1 base, leaving 17 bases between them. CDR1 PRHDT and CDR2 FYEKMQ come from the germline V gene (reference sequence). The CDR3, as DNA: TGTGCCAGCAGCGAAACCGATCCGGTCTCGAACACTGAAGCTTTCTTT. It is translated as CASSETDPVSNTEAFF.

V usage is TRBV19 and J usage is TRBJ1-5, with no clear D. Germline-derived CDR1 and CDR2 are LNHDA and SQIVND (reference sequence). The V and J ends lost 3 bases and 3 bases respectively, with 12 bases between them. This CDR3 region has 15 residues. CDR3 nucleotide sequence: TGTGCCAGTAGTATTTTAAGGGAGGTCAATCAGCCCCAGCATTTT. It translates to CASSILREVNQPQHF.

The genes are TRBV29-1 and TRBJ2-2; no clear D. The CDR3 sequence is 14 residues long. CDR1 is SQVTM, CDR2 ANQGSEA, per germline. Trimming removed 6 bases from V and 4 bases from J, with 15 bases in between. The CDR3 DNA sequence: TGCAGCGTCGATCGGCTAGAACCCACCGGGGAGCTGTTTTTT. It yields the protein CSVDRLEPTGELFF.

The gene calls are TRBV30 and TRBJ1-3; D is uncertain. The length of the CDR3 is 18 residues. The V and J ends lost 3 bases and 0 bases respectively, with 21 bases between them. Germline V gives CDR1 GTSNPN, CDR2 SVGIG (reference sequence). The CDR3 nucleotides read TGTGCCTGGAGCCTAGAGCCCCCACACAGTATCTCTGGAAACACCATATATTTT. This encodes CAWSLEPPHSISGNTIYF.

The rearrangement joins TRBV4-2 to TRBJ2-3, with TRBD1 matching 8 bases. The CDR3 runs 17 residues. Germline assignment: CDR1 LGHNA and CDR2 YNFKEQ. V shed 4 bases and J 2 bases; nucleotides not matched to a gene: 11. The CDR3, as DNA: TGTGCCAGCAGCCCCTTAGGACAGGGAACACCCACAGATACGCAGTATTTT. It is translated as CASSPLGQGTPTDTQYF.

The genes are TRBV6-1 and TRBJ1-5; D not resolved. The germline gives CDR1 MNHNS, CDR2 SASEGT. The CDR3 runs 11 residues. The V end lost 4 bases, the J end lost 8 bases, and 6 bases lay between the germline ends. Here the CDR3 reads CASSGLEPQHF. In nucleotides, the CDR3 is TGTGCCAGCAGTGGTTTGGAGCCCCAGCATTTT.

V usage is TRBV7-9 and J usage is TRBJ1-1, with 8 bases that match TRBD1. Germline lookup yields CDR1 SEHNR and CDR2 FQNEAQ (reference sequence). There are 13 residues in the CDR3. Trimming removed 7 bases from V and 7 bases from J; junction bases left unmatched: 8. In nucleotides, the CDR3 is TGTGCCAGCACCTTTGACAGGGGAATTGAAGCTTTCTTT. Residues: CASTFDRGIEAFF.

This sequence joins TRBV29-1 and TRBJ2-2; weak D call: TRBD2 (6 bases). Trimming pared 5 bases from V and 5 bases from J, leaving 9 bases between. CDR1 is SQVTM and CDR2 is ANQGSEA in the germline V gene. CDR3 length: 12 residues. For the CDR3, the DNA is TGCAGCGTTTGGGGGGAGACCGGGGAGCTGTTTTTT. Protein sequence: CSVWGETGELFF.